This section outlines one T cell receptor beta chain sequence together with its context. Its antigen is still unknown. The data were taken from a study of cytomegalovirus exposure and HLA in healthy donors. Points from the study as a whole: One variant, a missense change in DCLRE1C, was linked in a later analysis to TCR beta V- and J-gene trimming.

Amplification used 60 Vbeta primers and 13 Jbeta primers. Repertoires were generated with immunoSEQ multiplex PCR, while TCRdb's copy carries only in-frame clones and drops some. The sample holds some 120,000 clones, under 80% seen once. Healthy bone marrow donors made up the donors. The CDR3 covers 16 residues. V shed 0 bases and J 7 bases; nucleotides not matched to a gene: 5. CDR1 SGDLS and CDR2 YYNGEE come from the germline V gene. This chain uses TRBV9 with TRBJ2-1, with TRBD2 identical over 12 bases. The sample comprised PBMCs. The sequence derives from a man in his forties in good health and CMV-seropositive. CDR3 bases: TGTGCCAGCAGCGTAGGGGCTAGCGGGAGGGCGAATGAGCAGTTCTTC. As protein: CASSVGASGRANEQFF.